The rows below give T cell receptor beta chains drawn from one sample of a study of PD-1 blockade in classical Hodgkin lymphoma. Data came from immunoSEQ multiplex PCR; TCRdb stores just in-frame clones and leaves some out. Of 60,000 or so clones detected, 90% appear once; the ten largest clones hold 9.7%. Sample: peripheral blood mononuclear cells (PBMCs), taken at baseline. The receptors here all came from a human donor with classical Hodgkin lymphoma. Both conserved end residues are part of each CDR3. Fields, in order: clone size, V gene, D gene, J gene, CDR3 protein, CDR3 DNA. A D gene is named only where the DNA matches it firmly. Part of the rows lack a size; the others show once, few, many or a class for expanded clones.

NA	TRBV10-1	TRBD2	TRBJ2-5	CASSQSGVQETQYF	TGCGCCAGCAGTCAAAGCGGGGTCCAAGAGACCCAGTACTTC
NA	TRBV19	NA	TRBJ2-7	CASSIRSSEQYF	TGTGCCAGTAGTATCCGATCTTCTGAACAGTACTTC
NA	TRBV28	NA	TRBJ1-6	CASSFPEGPRTSPLHF	TGTGCCAGCAGTTTCCCGGAGGGCCCTAGGACTTCACCCCTCCACTTT
NA	TRBV7-6	NA	TRBJ2-2	CASSLGPANTGELFF	TGTGCCAGCAGCTTAGGGCCAGCCAACACCGGGGAGCTGTTTTTT
NA	TRBV10-3	NA	TRBJ2-5	CAISDAGLETQYF	TGTGCCATCAGTGACGCCGGATTGGAGACCCAGTACTTC
NA	TRBV19	NA	TRBJ2-1	CASSAGEPWTYNEQFF	TGTGCCAGTAGTGCCGGGGAACCTTGGACCTACAATGAGCAGTTCTTC
NA	TRBV27	NA	TRBJ1-1	CASSLRGLNTEAFF	TGTGCCAGCAGTTTGAGAGGGTTGAACACTGAAGCTTTCTTT
few	TRBV27	TRBD1	TRBJ1-2	CASSIYRGDGYTF	TGTGCCAGCAGTATTTACAGGGGCGATGGCTACACCTTC
NA	TRBV11-2	NA	TRBJ2-3	CASSLDRYTQYF	TGTGCCAGCAGCTTAGACAGGTATACGCAGTATTTT
NA	TRBV4-1	TRBD2	TRBJ2-3	CASSQTVGTSGSDTQYF	TGCGCCAGCAGCCAGACAGTCGGGACTAGCGGGAGTGATACGCAGTATTTT
NA	TRBV7-9	TRBD1	TRBJ1-6	CATMDRGTRGWDSPLHF	TGTGCCACCATGGACAGGGGGACACGAGGATGGGATTCACCCCTCCACTTT
few	TRBV5-1	NA	TRBJ2-2	CASSLGAGELFF	TGCGCCAGCAGCTTGGGGGCCGGGGAGCTGTTTTTT
NA	TRBV19	NA	TRBJ1-5	CASSRGQAVNQPQHF	TGTGCCAGTAGTCGGGGCCAGGCAGTTAATCAGCCCCAGCATTTT
NA	TRBV6-5	TRBD1	TRBJ2-2	CASSLGQGNTGELFF	TGTGCCAGCAGTTTGGGACAGGGTAACACCGGGGAGCTGTTTTTT
NA	TRBV15	NA	TRBJ1-2	CATRFGPGYTF	TGTGCCACCCGGTTTGGGCCCGGCTACACCTTC
NA	TRBV6-4	TRBD1	TRBJ1-3	CASSLRDRSHSGNTIYF	TGTGCCAGCAGTCTCCGGGACAGGTCGCACTCTGGAAACACCATATATTTT
NA	TRBV4-2	NA	TRBJ2-7	CASSQDLYVWEQYF	TGTGCCAGCAGCCAAGATCTTTATGTCTGGGAGCAGTACTTC
NA	TRBV5-1	NA	TRBJ2-1	CASSPGPGAHEQFF	TGCGCCAGCAGCCCTGGACCCGGTGCCCATGAGCAGTTCTTC